One sample yielded the 4 T cell receptor beta chains listed below, sequenced in a study of human T cells and chemical hapten exposure. The time point here: patch test 3, about 24 weeks after DPC sensitization. Treatment denoted: therapeutic diphenylcyclopropenone sensitization with weekly scalp DPC. MiXCR was run by TCRdb on the RACE reads, yielding one entry per CDR3 protein. The table shows around 130,000 distinct CDR3 sequences, with approximately 10% occurring only once. Here the sequenced sample was whole blood, taken in connection with sensitization to the hapten diphenylcyclopropenone (DPC). The receptors come from a woman in her fifties or sixties with alopecia areata. Some clones in this sample may be carry-over from other donors' samples.

This clonotype was observed a handful of times. The chain uses TRBV24-1 and TRBJ1-2, with 8 bases matching TRBD1. The CDR3 has 13 residues. Germline-derived CDR1 and CDR2 are KGHDR and SFDVKD. With V trimmed by 4 bases and J by 8 bases, 5 bases remained unmatched. The CDR3 here is CATSDRQGLGYTF. CDR3 DNA sequence: TGTGCCACCAGTGACCGACAGGGGCTGGGCTACACCTTC.

This clonotype was seen a few times. This sequence joins TRBV29-1 and TRBJ2-3; D may be TRBD2 (6 bases). The germline V and J ends were trimmed by 6 bases and 3 bases, with 10 bases remaining between them. The CDR3 runs 12 residues. CDR1 is SQVTM and CDR2 is ANQGSEA in the germline V gene. In DNA, the CDR3 is TGCAGCGTATCCGGGAGTACAGATACGCAGTATTTT. Translation: CSVSGSTDTQYF.

Note on this clonotype: Given a much more abundant clone one base away, this may be a read error. The rearrangement uses TRBV3-1 and TRBJ2-3, with a possible D match to TRBD1 (6 bases). V was trimmed by 1 base and J by 3 bases, leaving 8 bases between them. CDR1 is LGHDT, CDR2 YNNKEL, per germline (reference sequence). The CDR3 is made up of 14 amino acids. Written as DNA, the CDR3 is TGTGCCAGCAGCCAAGCGACAGGAACAGATACGCAGTATTTT. Translation: CASSQATGTDTQYF.

This rearrangement joins TRBV4-3 to TRBJ1-4, with a tentative D call TRBD1 (6 bases). The CDR3 covers 16 residues. CDR1 is LGHNA and CDR2 is YSLEER in the germline V gene. V lost 1 base to trimming and J lost 3 bases, with 12 bases between them. The CDR3 region is CASSQGQVLPNEKLFF. CDR3 nucleotides: TGCGCCAGCAGCCAAGGACAGGTCCTTCCTAATGAAAAACTGTTTTTT.